This TCR beta chain was retrieved from a study of OX40 agonist ivuxolimab in advanced cancers. Study-wide context: Ivuxolimab was delivered to patients intravenously every 2 weeks at doses spanning 0.01 to 10 mg/kg. Dose-escalation patients suffered from hepatocellular carcinoma, melanoma, renal cell or head and neck cancer.

Clones were sequenced by immunoSEQ multiplex PCR, and TCRdb holds only the in-frame ones, with some missing. The sample holds around 15,000 clones, more than 75% seen once. Study results and limitations: Expanded clones tended on average to be more numerous among CD8+ T cells than CD4+.

Regarding this clone: Antigen unknown.

Patients who had autoimmune disease history or got systemic immunosuppression were left out. This sequence was found in an adult with an advanced solid tumor such as melanoma, head and neck, liver or kidney cancer. The sequencing used CD4+ or CD8+ T cells sorted from blood, collected in a trial of the OX40 agonist ivuxolimab.

Here the CDR3 DNA reads TGTGCCAGCAGCTTAGATCCCGATCCAGCTGGCTACACCTTC. Translation: CASSLDPDPAGYTF. V and J are TRBV7-9 and TRBJ1-2; D gene unclear. The CDR3 covers 14 residues. Per germline, CDR1 SEHNR and CDR2 FQNEAQ (reference sequence). Trimming shortened V by 1 base and J by 7 bases, and 13 bases separated the two germline ends.